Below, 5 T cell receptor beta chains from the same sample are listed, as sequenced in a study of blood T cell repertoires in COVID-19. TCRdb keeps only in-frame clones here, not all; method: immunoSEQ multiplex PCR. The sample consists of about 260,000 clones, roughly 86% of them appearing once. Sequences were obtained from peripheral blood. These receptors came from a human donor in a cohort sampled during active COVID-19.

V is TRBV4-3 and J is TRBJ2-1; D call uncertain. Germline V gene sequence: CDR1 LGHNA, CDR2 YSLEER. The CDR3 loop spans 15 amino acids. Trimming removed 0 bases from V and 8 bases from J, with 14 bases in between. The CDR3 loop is CASSQDKAAAYEQFF. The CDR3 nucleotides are TGCGCCAGCAGCCAAGATAAGGCGGCAGCCTATGAGCAGTTCTTC.

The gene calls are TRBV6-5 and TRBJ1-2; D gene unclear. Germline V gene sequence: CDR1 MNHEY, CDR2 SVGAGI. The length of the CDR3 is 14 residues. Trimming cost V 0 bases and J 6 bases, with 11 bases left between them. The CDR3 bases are TGTGCCAGCAGTTACTCATCAGGCTATAATGGCTACACCTTC. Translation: CASSYSSGYNGYTF.

The CDR3, as DNA: TGCGCCAGCAGCTTGGACAGATATGGCTACACCTTC. It translates to CASSLDRYGYTF. This chain uses TRBV5-1 with TRBJ1-2; D ambiguous. The germline V and J ends were trimmed by 0 bases and 5 bases, with 5 bases remaining between them. In germline, CDR1 is SGHRS, CDR2 YFSETQ. The CDR3 consists of 12 residues.

CDR3 loop: CASSPQIVLAKNIQYF. The CDR3 DNA sequence: TGTGCCAGCAGCCCCCAAATTGTACTAGCCAAAAACATTCAGTACTTC. The V and J genes are TRBV4-2 and TRBJ2-4; D unclear. The CDR3 length is 16 residues. Deletions cut 4 bases from V and 0 bases from J, with 13 bases between. Germline CDR1 reads LGHNA; CDR2 reads YNFKEQ.

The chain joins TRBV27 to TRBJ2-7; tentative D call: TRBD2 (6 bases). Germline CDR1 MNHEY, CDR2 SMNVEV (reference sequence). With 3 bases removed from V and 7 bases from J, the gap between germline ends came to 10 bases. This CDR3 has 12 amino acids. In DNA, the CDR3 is TGTGCCAGCAGTTTCCCCCGGGGGGAGCAGTACTTC. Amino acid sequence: CASSFPRGEQYF.